A selection of T cell receptor beta chains follows, all from one sample in a study of blood T cell repertoires in COVID-19. Using immunoSEQ multiplex PCR, the repertoire was profiled, and TCRdb retains in-frame clones only, with some absent. The sample contains hundreds of thousands of clones, about 89% of which appear only once. Sequencing input: peripheral blood. The receptors were gathered from a woman in her twenties or thirties with COVID-19, enrolled during active disease. Each CDR3 is given with its conserved first and last residue. The order of the fields is V gene, J gene, clone size, D gene, CDR3 protein, CDR3 DNA. A D gene is named only where the DNA matches it firmly. The size of a clone is reported for some rows only, either as once, few or many, or as a class for expanded clones.

>TRBV19|TRBJ2-5|.|TRBD2
CASSPGTRQETQYF
TGTGCCAGTAGTCCTGGGACTAGACAAGAGACCCAGTACTTC
>TRBV18|TRBJ2-6|.|.
CASSSVTGANVLTF
TGTGCCAGCTCATCCGTGACAGGGGCCAACGTCCTGACTTTC
>TRBV3-1/TRBV3-2|TRBJ1-1|.|.
CASGRDPNTEAFF
TGTGCCAGCGGGCGGGACCCGAACACTGAAGCTTTCTTT
>TRBV24-1|TRBJ1-2|once|.
CATSANSYNYGYTF
TGTGCCACCAGTGCAAACAGCTACAACTATGGCTACACCTTC
>TRBV19|TRBJ1-2|.|TRBD1
CASSIFPGQNGYTF
TGTGCCAGTAGTATCTTCCCGGGACAGAATGGCTACACCTTC
>TRBV7-2|TRBJ2-1|.|TRBD2
CASSRTSGEPYNEQFF
TGTGCCAGCAGTCGGACTAGCGGGGAACCTTACAATGAGCAGTTCTTC
>TRBV4-3|TRBJ1-4|.|.
CASSRLQGKSNEKLFF
TGCGCCAGCAGCCGATTACAGGGAAAGTCTAATGAAAAACTGTTTTTT
>TRBV4-3|TRBJ2-6|.|.
CASSQHIQGSGANVLTF
TGCGCCAGCAGCCAGCACATACAGGGCTCTGGGGCCAACGTCCTGACTTTC
>TRBV7-2|TRBJ2-5|.|TRBD1
CASSRRGQQETQYF
TGTGCCAGCAGCCGCAGGGGGCAACAAGAGACCCAGTACTTC
>TRBV5-5|TRBJ1-6|.|.
CASSLGHDYNSPLHF
TGTGCCAGCAGTTTGGGACACGATTATAATTCACCCCTCCACTTT
>TRBV4-1|TRBJ1-1|.|.
CASSYIGQLGTEAFF
TGCGCCAGCAGCTACATTGGGCAGCTTGGCACTGAAGCTTTCTTT
>TRBV19|TRBJ2-3|.|TRBD2
CASTGTSGKHTQYF
TGTGCCAGTACCGGGACTAGCGGGAAACATACGCAGTATTTT
>TRBV19|TRBJ2-1|.|TRBD2
CASSIGFGGYEQFF
TGTGCCAGTAGTATAGGGTTCGGGGGGTATGAGCAGTTCTTC
>TRBV4-3|TRBJ1-2|.|TRBD1
CASSHIRQVTGGNGYTF
TGCGCCAGCAGCCACATCAGGCAGGTAACAGGGGGGAATGGCTACACCTTC
>TRBV27|TRBJ2-1|.|TRBD2
CASSISSGYGDEQFF
TGTGCCAGCAGCATCTCTAGCGGGTATGGCGATGAGCAGTTCTTC
>TRBV19|TRBJ2-1|.|.
CASLDDASSYNEQFF
TGTGCCAGTCTAGACGATGCCTCCTCCTACAATGAGCAGTTCTTC
>TRBV15|TRBJ1-6|.|.
CATSRDPPAGPYNSPLHF
TGTGCCACCAGCAGAGATCCCCCCGCAGGGCCCTATAATTCACCCCTCCACTTT
>TRBV11-2|TRBJ2-1|.|.
CASSLAGAYNEQFF
TGTGCCAGCAGCTTAGCGGGGGCCTACAATGAGCAGTTCTTC
>TRBV6-2/TRBV6-3|TRBJ1-1|.|TRBD1
CASSVQGRNTEAFF
TGTGCCAGCAGCGTACAGGGGAGAAACACTGAAGCTTTCTTT
>TRBV5-1|TRBJ2-5|.|.
CASSLGPGMRGTGRTQYF
TGCGCCAGCAGCTTGGGCCCCGGGATGCGGGGTACTGGGAGGACCCAGTACTTC
>TRBV29-1|TRBJ1-2|.|.
CSVENEHHYGYTF
TGCAGCGTGGAAAATGAACATCACTATGGCTACACCTTC
>TRBV6-5|TRBJ1-2|.|.
CASSIRGGYYGYTF
TGTGCCAGCAGCATCCGGGGGGGGTACTATGGCTACACCTTC
>TRBV2|TRBJ1-2|.|.
CASSRDTNYGYTF
TGTGCCAGCAGCCGGGACACAAACTATGGCTACACCTTC
>TRBV9|TRBJ1-2|.|TRBD1
CASSRDRGHSGYTF
TGTGCCAGCAGCCGGGACAGGGGACACTCTGGCTACACCTTC
>TRBV24-1|TRBJ2-2|.|.
CATSDPQGTGELFF
TGTGCCACCAGTGACCCGCAGGGGACCGGGGAGCTGTTTTTT
>TRBV5-1|TRBJ1-3|.|.
CASSSQGTPGNTIYF
TGCGCCAGCAGCTCCCAGGGGACCCCTGGAAACACCATATATTTT
>TRBV6-1|TRBJ1-5|.|.
CASSEARRASSNQPQHF
TGTGCCAGCAGTGAAGCGCGGCGGGCCTCTAGCAATCAGCCCCAGCATTTT
>TRBV19|TRBJ1-2|.|TRBD1
CASRGQGAHGYTF
TGTGCCAGTAGAGGACAGGGGGCTCACGGCTACACCTTC
>TRBV6-2/TRBV6-3|TRBJ1-2|.|.
CASSYWGDYGYTF
TGTGCCAGCAGTTACTGGGGGGACTATGGCTACACCTTC
>TRBV12-3/TRBV12-4|TRBJ2-1|.|.
CASSSLLNNEQFF
TGTGCCAGCAGTTCCCTACTAAACAATGAGCAGTTCTTC
>TRBV4-3|TRBJ2-1|.|TRBD2
CASSSRLASSLYNEQFF
TGCGCCAGCAGCTCCCGACTAGCTTCCTCCTTATACAATGAGCAGTTCTTC
>TRBV5-4|TRBJ2-7|.|TRBD1
CATTPGRGSSYEQYF
TGTGCCACCACTCCCGGCAGGGGGAGCTCCTACGAGCAGTACTTC
>TRBV7-9|TRBJ2-7|once|.
CASSPDRDSVGSYEQYF
TGTGCCAGCAGCCCGGACAGAGATTCTGTGGGCTCCTACGAGCAGTACTTC
>TRBV3-1/TRBV3-2|TRBJ2-5|.|TRBD2
CASSQGLAGGFQETQYF
TGTGCCAGCAGCCAAGGCTTAGCGGGGGGGTTCCAAGAGACCCAGTACTTC
>TRBV4-1|TRBJ2-5|.|TRBD2
CASSQATSGSLETQYF
TGCGCCAGCAGCCAAGCTACTAGCGGGAGCTTAGAGACCCAGTACTTC
>TRBV7-2|TRBJ1-5|.|.
CASSIRRDQPQHF
TGTGCCAGCAGCATTAGGAGGGATCAGCCCCAGCATTTT
>TRBV10-3|TRBJ2-7|.|TRBD2
CAISTGGDYEQYF
TGTGCCATCAGTACCGGGGGGGACTACGAGCAGTACTTC
>TRBV11-2|TRBJ2-1|.|.
CASSFEQGNRDEQFF
TGTGCCAGCAGCTTCGAACAGGGCAACAGAGATGAGCAGTTCTTC
>TRBV6-6|TRBJ1-3|.|TRBD1
CASSYRQGGTIYF
TGTGCCAGCAGTTACCGACAGGGAGGCACCATATATTTT
>TRBV2|TRBJ1-1|few|TRBD1
CASSSRDRVTEAFF
TGTGCCAGCAGTAGCCGGGACAGGGTTACTGAAGCTTTCTTT
>TRBV19|TRBJ1-1|.|.
CASSMGGWTEAFF
TGTGCCAGTAGTATGGGGGGTTGGACTGAAGCTTTCTTT
>TRBV6-2/TRBV6-3|TRBJ2-7|once|TRBD1
CASSFVGGVNPSEQYF
TGTGCCAGCAGTTTCGTAGGGGGCGTAAATCCCTCCGAGCAGTACTTC
>TRBV7-9|TRBJ1-2|.|TRBD1
CASSSTTDRGDYGYTF
TGTGCCAGCAGCTCAACCACGGACAGGGGTGACTATGGCTACACCTTC
>TRBV5-1|TRBJ2-7|.|TRBD1
CASSPYRGTDDEQYF
TGCGCCAGCAGCCCGTACAGGGGGACGGATGACGAGCAGTACTTC
>TRBV18|TRBJ1-3|.|TRBD1
CASSPPGGRASGNTIYF
TGTGCCAGCTCACCACCAGGGGGCAGGGCGTCTGGAAACACCATATATTTT
>TRBV7-2|TRBJ1-6|few|.
CASSLDRNNSPLHF
TGTGCCAGCAGCTTGGACAGAAATAATTCACCCCTCCACTTT
>TRBV5-6|TRBJ1-6|.|.
CASSLYSYNSPLHF
TGTGCCAGCAGCTTGTACAGTTATAATTCACCCCTCCACTTT
>TRBV5-1|TRBJ2-6|.|.
CASSSNSGANVLTF
TGCGCCAGCAGCTCCAACTCTGGGGCCAACGTCCTGACTTTC
>TRBV7-2|TRBJ1-2|.|TRBD1
CASSLQGAHGYTF
TGTGCCAGCAGCTTACAGGGGGCCCATGGCTACACCTTC
>TRBV18|TRBJ2-5|.|.
CASSGGETQYF
TGTGCCAGCTCCGGAGGGGAGACCCAGTACTTC
>TRBV2|TRBJ1-1|.|.
CASLRSTEAFF
TGTGCCAGCCTGAGAAGCACTGAAGCTTTCTTT
>TRBV18|TRBJ1-1|.|.
CASSPYRGRGNTEAFF
TGTGCCAGCTCACCCTATAGAGGCAGGGGCAACACTGAAGCTTTCTTT
>TRBV19|TRBJ2-4|.|.
CASSIDPLSYRENIQYF
TGTGCCAGTAGTATAGACCCTCTATCGTACAGGGAGAACATTCAGTACTTC
>TRBV11-2|TRBJ1-6|.|.
CASSLGGGGNSPLHF
TGTGCCAGCAGCTTAGGAGGGGGTGGGAATTCACCCCTCCACTTT
>TRBV18|TRBJ2-7|.|TRBD1
CASSRSTGDEQYF
TGTGCCAGCTCACGCTCGACAGGGGACGAGCAGTACTTC
>TRBV7-9|TRBJ1-2|few|TRBD1
CASSLGGQGSGGYTF
TGTGCCAGCAGCTTAGGTGGACAGGGTTCAGGAGGCTACACCTTC
>TRBV11-2|TRBJ2-2|once|TRBD1
CASSLGQVHAGELFF
TGTGCCAGCAGCTTGGGACAGGTTCACGCCGGGGAGCTGTTTTTT